These 12 T cell receptor beta chains originate from one sample sequenced in a study of T-cell memory formation after mild COVID-19. TCRdb re-called the 5' RACE reads with MiXCR, one entry per CDR3 protein. Of fewer than 200,000 distinct CDR3 sequences listed, 20% to 25% were seen once; the top ten hold more than 20%. The specimen was PBMCs or a T cell subset sorted from them (not recorded which). The receptors originated from an adult woman who had mild COVID-19 (a few samples of this study predate the infection). Cell type and time point are not known.

In the case of this clonotype: The junction and the germline gene differ at one end; a read error may be behind it. The chain has TRBV15 and TRBJ2-5, with TRBD1 matching over 7 bases. Germline loops: CDR1 LNHNV, CDR2 YYDKDF (reference sequence). The CDR3 contains 14 residues. Written as DNA, the CDR3 is TGTGCCACCAGACTCGAGGGGGCCGGTGAGACCAAGTACTTC. Translating gives CATRLEGAGETKYF.

This clonotype turned up a few times. The J gene is TRBJ2-5, the V gene TRBV20-1; perhaps TRBD2 as D (6 bases). Germline assignment: CDR1 DFQATT and CDR2 SNEGSKA (reference sequence). CDR3 length: 12 residues. V was shortened by 6 bases and J by 4 bases, with 12 bases between the two germline ends. Written as DNA, the CDR3 is TGCAGTGCGCCGACTAGGAGAGAGACCCAGTACTTC. Protein product: CSAPTRRETQYF.

This clonotype showed up just a few times. This rearrangement joins TRBV6-5 to TRBJ1-1; D gene ambiguous. V was shortened by 4 bases and J by 4 bases, with 13 bases between the two germline ends. CDR1 and CDR2 (germline): MNHEY, SVGAGI. The CDR3 has 14 amino acids. CDR3 nucleotide sequence: TGTGCCAGCAGTTCACTTTTAGGGCTCACTGAAGCTTTCTTT. It is translated as CASSSLLGLTEAFF.

The chain joins TRBV4-3 to TRBJ2-3; weak D call: TRBD2 (6 bases). The V and J ends lost 1 base and 3 bases respectively, with 17 bases between them. From germline, CDR1 is LGHNA and CDR2 YSLEER. This CDR3 has 17 residues. The CDR3 sequence: CASSQGPGAEGTDTQYF. CDR3 bases: TGCGCCAGCAGCCAAGGGCCAGGAGCGGAGGGGACAGATACGCAGTATTTT.

This clonotype has ten or more counts. The chain combines TRBV12-3 or TRBV12-4 with TRBJ2-1, with D possibly being TRBD1 or TRBD2 (5 bases each). This CDR3 is 17 amino acids long. Trimming stripped 2 bases from V and 0 bases from J, with 14 bases between. CDR3 DNA: TGTGCCAGCAGTTTACCCGGGGCGCCCCGCTCCTACAATGAGCAGTTCTTC. Protein: CASSLPGAPRSYNEQFF.

V is TRBV19 and J is TRBJ1-1, with unresolved D. Germline CDR1 and CDR2: LNHDA and SQIVND (reference sequence). The CDR3 is made up of 11 amino acids. The V gene lost 10 bases and the J gene lost 7 bases, with 13 bases spanning the gap. The CDR3 loop is CAIGWGLEAFF. DNA for the CDR3: TGTGCCATCGGGTGGGGTCTTGAAGCTTTCTTT.

The genes are TRBV27 and TRBJ2-2; weak D call: TRBD2 (6 bases). Between the trimmed V and J ends, which lost 0 bases and 6 bases, there was a span of 11 bases. CDR3 length equals 15 residues. Germline V gives CDR1 MNHEY, CDR2 SMNVEV (reference sequence). The chain's CDR3 is CASSLSQGGSGELFF. The CDR3 region has the DNA TGTGCCAGCAGTTTATCGCAGGGAGGATCCGGGGAGCTGTTTTTT.

This clonotype was seen more than once but under ten times. The genes are TRBV7-6 and TRBJ2-7, with D tentatively TRBD1 or TRBD2 (5 bases each). This CDR3 region has 14 residues. CDR1 and CDR2 (germline): SGHVS, FNYEAQ. V was pared by 5 bases and J by 4 bases, with 15 bases between. In nucleotides, the CDR3 is TGTGCCAGCAGCCCATCGGGACCTCGTTACGAGCAGTACTTC. Protein: CASSPSGPRYEQYF.

This chain links TRBV28 with TRBJ2-1, with D perhaps assigned TRBD1 or TRBD2 (5 bases each). Germline CDR1 reads MDHEN; CDR2 reads SYDVKM. Trimming left V 5 bases short and J 4 bases short, with 18 bases between. This CDR3 contains 16 residues. The CDR3 coding sequence is TGTGCCAGCAGTCCTTGGGACCCCCCTTTATACAATGAGCAGTTCTTC. It specifies CASSPWDPPLYNEQFF.

The J gene is TRBJ2-1, the V gene TRBV9, with 12 bases that match TRBD1. Germline CDR1 is SGDLS and CDR2 is YYNGEE. The CDR3 loop spans 16 amino acids. V shed 0 bases, J shed 7 bases, and the junction held 5 bases outside the gene matches. The CDR3 spells CASSVVGTGGSNEQFF. CDR3 bases: TGTGCCAGCAGCGTAGTAGGGACAGGGGGCTCTAATGAGCAGTTCTTC.

This clonotype was seen more than once but under ten times. V and J are TRBV4-2 and TRBJ2-7, with 8 positions matching TRBD2. The germline gives CDR1 LGHNA, CDR2 YNFKEQ. J gave up 1 base and V 1 base, and 6 bases lay outside the gene matches. This CDR3 is 16 amino acids long. As DNA, the CDR3 is TGTGCCAGCAGCCAAGCGGACACTAGCGGTTCCTACGAGCAGTACTTC. Amino acid sequence: CASSQADTSGSYEQYF.

This clonotype showed up just a few times. The chain links TRBV29-1 to TRBJ2-7; weak D call: TRBD1 (5 bases). The germline CDR1 and CDR2 sequences are SQVTM and ANQGSEA. The CDR3 runs 13 residues. With 3 bases removed from V and 2 bases from J, the gap between germline ends came to 11 bases. The CDR3 loop reads CSVDTGHPYEQYF. In DNA, the CDR3 is TGCAGCGTTGATACAGGTCATCCCTACGAGCAGTACTTC.